One sample yielded the 28 T cell receptor beta chains listed below, sequenced in a study of blood T cells in healthy people across ages. Using a J-beta primer mix together with a sample-barcoded 5' primer, a second PCR was run for about 6 to 12 cycles. TCRdb passed the 5' RACE reads through MiXCR, listing each CDR3 protein once. This table has 1.5 million to 2 million distinct CDR3 sequences, about 39% appearing once. Sequenced: blood. Every receptor here comes from a human donor in good health.

This clonotype was seen a few times. J is TRBJ2-1 and V is TRBV9; TRBD2 aligns across 12 bases. Germline V gene sequence: CDR1 SGDLS, CDR2 YYNGEE. Losses at the gene ends were 0 bases for V and 9 bases for J; bases not matched to a gene: 7. The CDR3 is 16 amino acids. The CDR3 here is CASSVASSGGATEQFF. The CDR3 DNA reads as TGTGCCAGCAGCGTAGCTTCTAGCGGGGGGGCCACTGAGCAGTTCTTC.

This clonotype was picked up a small number of times. The rearrangement links TRBV6-1 to TRBJ2-5; D call uncertain. V was pared by 6 bases and J by 5 bases, with 16 bases between. The germline V gene encodes CDR1 MNHNS and CDR2 SASEGT. There are 14 residues in the CDR3. CDR3 nucleotide sequence: TGTGCCAGCAGCTTAATATTTGCGACGGAGACCCAGTACTTC. It yields the protein CASSLIFATETQYF.

The chain has TRBV12-3 or TRBV12-4 and TRBJ2-1; D remains ambiguous. The CDR3 has 16 residues. Trimming stripped 6 bases from V and 1 base from J, with 16 bases between. For the CDR3, the DNA is TGTGCCAGCAGACGTACCGTGGTAGGGTCCTACAATGAGCAGTTCTTC. It translates to CASRRTVVGSYNEQFF.

The chain combines TRBV29-1 with TRBJ1-2; D may be TRBD1 (5 bases). CDR3 length: 12 residues. Trimming left V 4 bases short and J 3 bases short, with 9 bases between. In germline, CDR1 is SQVTM, CDR2 ANQGSEA. DNA for the CDR3: TGCAGCGTTGTTAGCAGGGACTATGGCTACACCTTC. It translates to CSVVSRDYGYTF.

The rearrangement links TRBV10-3 to TRBJ1-1; tentative D call: TRBD1 (6 bases). The germline CDR1 and CDR2 sequences are ENHRY and SYGVKD. This CDR3 spans 13 amino acids. The V end was cut by 7 bases, the J end by 4 bases, with 13 bases between. CDR3 sequence: CAIMGATGTEAFF. The CDR3 bases are TGTGCCATCATGGGGGCCACTGGCACTGAAGCTTTCTTT.

The CDR3, as DNA: TGCAGTGTCATGAGCGGGGGGGCCGGCGGGGAGCTGTTTTTT. Translated, it gives CSVMSGGAGGELFF. This chain uses TRBV20-1 with TRBJ2-2, with 10 bases identical to TRBD2. Germline CDR1 DFQATT, CDR2 SNEGSKA (reference sequence). The CDR3 spans 14 residues. V shed 7 bases and J 7 bases; nucleotides not matched to a gene: 9.

This clonotype was seen a handful of times. This CDR3 reads CASGRQLNTEAFF. The CDR3 nucleotides read TGTGCCAGCGGAAGACAGTTGAACACTGAAGCTTTCTTT. This chain links TRBV6-6 with TRBJ1-1, with D possibly TRBD1 on 5 matching bases. CDR3 size: 13 residues. Trimming shortened V by 8 bases and J by 0 bases, and 10 bases separated the two germline ends. The V gene's germline CDR1 is MNHNY and CDR2 SVGAGI (reference sequence).

V and J are TRBV13 and TRBJ2-5; possible D gene TRBD1, 5 bases. V dropped 7 bases and J dropped 2 bases, with 14 bases sitting between them. CDR1 PRHDT and CDR2 FYEKMQ come from the germline V gene (reference sequence). The CDR3 covers 14 residues. The CDR3 DNA is TGTGCCAGCAATTCCCTCAGGGTACAAGAGACCCAGTACTTC. Translation: CASNSLRVQETQYF.

The genes are TRBV20-1 and TRBJ1-2; D may be TRBD1 (5 bases). Between the trimmed V and J ends, which lost 2 bases and 4 bases, there was a span of 11 bases. CDR3 size: 13 residues. From germline, CDR1 is DFQATT and CDR2 SNEGSKA (reference sequence). CDR3 residues: CSARIAGLYGYTF. In DNA form, the CDR3 reads TGCAGTGCTAGAATTGCGGGACTCTATGGCTACACCTTC.

The chain carries TRBV10-3 and TRBJ1-3; no clear D gene. The CDR3 has 13 amino acids. Trimming shortened V by 10 bases and J by 4 bases, and 14 bases separated the two germline ends. The germline gives CDR1 ENHRY, CDR2 SYGVKD. This CDR3 is CATNGPQGNTIYF. In nucleotides, the CDR3 is TGTGCCACCAACGGACCCCAGGGAAACACCATATATTTT.

The J gene is TRBJ1-2, the V gene TRBV7-9; D ambiguous. This CDR3 region has 12 residues. Germline CDR1 SEHNR, CDR2 FQNEAQ (reference sequence). Trimming cost V 7 bases and J 4 bases, with 10 bases left between them. The CDR3 reads CASTIGSYGYTF. CDR3 DNA sequence: TGTGCCAGCACCATCGGGTCCTATGGCTACACCTTC.

Only a few counts were recorded for this clonotype. The J gene is TRBJ2-7, the V gene TRBV7-2, with TRBD2 identical over 9 bases. The length of the CDR3 is 15 residues. Germline trimming cut 0 bases from V and 2 bases from J; bases unmatched to any gene: 2. Germline assignment: CDR1 SGHTA and CDR2 FQGNSA. The CDR3 here is CASSLASGSAYEQYF. In nucleotides, the CDR3 is TGTGCCAGCAGCTTAGCTAGCGGGAGCGCCTACGAGCAGTACTTC.

The chain recombines TRBV10-3 with TRBJ2-1; D remains unclear. The V gene lost 6 bases and the J gene lost 5 bases, with 5 bases spanning the gap. The CDR3 length is 11 residues. Germline V gives CDR1 ENHRY, CDR2 SYGVKD. As DNA, the CDR3 is TGTGCCATCAGCCAAAACAATGAGCAGTTCTTC. It translates to CAISQNNEQFF.

The J gene is TRBJ2-3, the V gene TRBV20-1, with 13 bases lining up with TRBD2. Per the germline V gene, CDR1 is DFQATT and CDR2 is SNEGSKA (reference sequence). The CDR3 length is 16 residues. Trimming cost V 3 bases and J 0 bases; bases outside gene matches: 3. The chain's CDR3 is CSASGLAGASTDTQYF. In DNA, the CDR3 is TGCAGTGCTAGTGGACTAGCGGGGGCTAGCACAGATACGCAGTATTTT.

This clonotype was seen a few times. V and J are TRBV12-3 or TRBV12-4 and TRBJ1-2, with D unresolved. Trimming left V 5 bases short and J 0 bases short, with 10 bases between. This CDR3 is 14 amino acids long. This chain's CDR3 is CASSNRDANYGYTF. The CDR3 coding sequence is TGTGCCAGCAGTAACCGCGATGCTAACTATGGCTACACCTTC.

This clonotype was found a few times. The junction does not match germline at one end; this may be a read error. V is TRBV10-3 and J is TRBJ2-7; 9 bases map to TRBD1. The V gene's germline CDR1 is ENHRY and CDR2 SYGVKD. The CDR3 contains 15 residues. The CDR3 protein is CTISEGDRALYEQYF. CDR3 DNA: TGTACCATCAGTGAGGGGGACAGGGCCCTCTACGAGCAGTACTTC.

In its sample, this clonotype was seen many times. J is TRBJ2-7 and V is TRBV5-1; maybe TRBD1 (6 bases). CDR3 length: 14 amino acids. CDR1 SGHRS and CDR2 YFSETQ come from the germline V gene. The germline V and J ends were trimmed by 0 bases and 2 bases, with 9 bases remaining between them. The CDR3 DNA sequence: TGCGCCAGCAGCTTGGGACAGGCGACCTACGAGCAGTACTTC. Its protein is CASSLGQATYEQYF.

In this sample, this clonotype turned up a few times. V gene TRBV28 combines with J gene TRBJ2-5; D gene ambiguous. Germline V CDR1 and CDR2: MDHEN, SYDVKM. V lost 5 bases and J 0 bases, leaving 10 bases between the germline ends. The length of the CDR3 is 14 residues. CDR3 nucleotide sequence: TGTGCCAGCAGTATCATAACGTACCAAGAGACCCAGTACTTC. Translated: CASSIITYQETQYF.

This clonotype appeared a single time. The chain couples TRBV5-1 to TRBJ2-3; D is possibly TRBD2 (5 bases). The V gene's germline CDR1 is SGHRS and CDR2 YFSETQ. The CDR3 spans 17 residues. V was cut by 0 bases and J by 4 bases, with 18 bases left in between. CDR3 loop: CASSLEKSDRGSDTQYF. CDR3 nucleotide sequence: TGCGCCAGCAGCTTGGAGAAGAGTGACCGGGGTTCAGATACGCAGTATTTT.

This clonotype has just a few counts. The chain recombines TRBV12-3 or TRBV12-4 with TRBJ1-6; unclear D gene. The CDR3 extends over 12 amino acids. V lost 6 bases and J lost 8, with 8 bases in between. The CDR3 bases are TGTGCCAGCAGCCAAAATTATTCACCCCTCCACTTT. It specifies CASSQNYSPLHF.

This chain joins TRBV5-5 and TRBJ1-4, with D possibly TRBD1 on 6 matching bases. The V end was cut by 1 base, the J end by 6 bases, with 10 bases between. Germline assignment: CDR1 SGHKS and CDR2 YYEKEE (reference sequence). The CDR3 extends over 14 amino acids. In DNA form, the CDR3 reads TGTGCCAGCAGCTTGAGGTGGACAGATGAAAAACTGTTTTTT. Amino acid sequence: CASSLRWTDEKLFF.

This clonotype was picked up a small number of times. V gene TRBV12-3 or TRBV12-4 combines with J gene TRBJ2-7; D remains unclear. Trimming removed 2 bases at V and 3 bases at J, with 14 bases between. The length of the CDR3 is 15 residues. The CDR3 sequence: CASSLTFRKFYEQYF. In nucleotides, the CDR3 is TGTGCCAGCAGTTTAACCTTCCGGAAGTTCTACGAGCAGTACTTC.

The rearrangement joins TRBV28 to TRBJ1-5; the match to TRBD1 covers 11 bases. From germline, CDR1 is MDHEN and CDR2 SYDVKM. The CDR3 is made up of 20 amino acids. Trimming took 4 bases from V and 5 from J; bases not matched to a gene: 19. Here the CDR3 DNA reads TGTGCCAGCAGTTCCTTTTTACTCACTCCGGGACAGGGGGAGTATCAGCCCCAGCATTTT. Translating it yields CASSSFLLTPGQGEYQPQHF.

This clonotype came up a few times. This chain uses TRBV10-3 with TRBJ2-7; 12 bases align to TRBD1. The last part of the DNA fits TRBJ2-1 better; the J call may be wrong. The CDR3 runs to 15 residues. Germline lookup yields CDR1 ENHRY and CDR2 SYGVKD. CDR3 residues: CAITGGQGAQHEQFF. CDR3 nucleotide sequence: TGTGCCATCACTGGGGGACAGGGGGCACAGCACGAGCAGTTCTTC.

This clonotype has just a few counts. V and J are TRBV3-1 and TRBJ2-4, with D unresolved. The J call is uncertain, as TRBJ2-7 better fits the DNA end. Germline V CDR1 and CDR2: LGHDT, YNNKEL (reference sequence). CDR3 length: 14 residues. The CDR3 spells CASSQGVITYEQYF. The CDR3 coding sequence is TGTGCCAGCAGCCAAGGCGTGATTACCTACGAGCAGTACTTC.

The rearrangement links TRBV5-1 to TRBJ1-2; unclear D gene. V was shortened by 6 bases and J by 3 bases, with 12 bases between the two germline ends. CDR1 and CDR2 from the germline V gene are SGHRS and YFSETQ. The CDR3 is 13 amino acids. CDR3: CASTTGSYYGYTF. In nucleotides, the CDR3 is TGCGCCAGCACCACGGGGAGCTACTATGGCTACACCTTC. Full variable domain (missing parts from reference TRBV5-1 and TRBJ1-2): KAGVTQTPRYLIKTRGQQVTLSCSPISGHRSVSWYQQTPGQGLQFLFEYFSETQRNKGNFPGRFSGRQFSNSRSEMNVSTLELGDSALYLCASTTGSYYGYTFGSGTRLTVV.

A few counts support this clonotype. The rearrangement uses TRBV7-2 and TRBJ2-1, with 7 bases matching TRBD2. The CDR3 is made up of 14 amino acids. CDR1 and CDR2 (germline): SGHTA, FQGNSA. V lost 4 bases, J lost 3 bases, and 3 bases stayed unmatched. The CDR3 coding sequence is TGTGCCAGCAGCTCACGGACTAGCTACAATGAGCAGTTCTTC. Amino acids: CASSSRTSYNEQFF.

This clonotype appeared many times. The chain joins TRBV10-3 to TRBJ2-5; D not resolved. This CDR3 has 14 residues. Trimming removed 3 bases from V and 5 bases from J, with 13 bases in between. Germline V gene data show CDR1 as ENHRY and CDR2 as SYGVKD. CDR3 amino acids: CAISDPRHSETQYF. As DNA, the CDR3 is TGTGCCATCAGTGATCCCAGGCACTCCGAGACCCAGTACTTC.